Reported below is one T cell receptor beta chain. The data derive from a study of shared clonotypes between healthy human individuals. This CDR3 is 15 amino acids long. V lost 5 bases and J lost 5, with 18 bases in between. Germline V gives CDR1 SEHNR, CDR2 FQNEAQ (reference sequence). CD45RO negativity and positive selection for CCR7 defined naive CD8 cells, a population that excluded terminally differentiated effector memory CD45RA+ cells. Everyone who donated was a Caucasian adult who lived in Nashville, Tennessee. Clones were read by immunoSEQ multiplex PCR, and TCRdb kept only the in-frame ones, dropping some. The sample lists about 2 million clones, over 85% occurring once.

The genes are TRBV7-9 and TRBJ1-2; possible D gene TRBD1, 6 bases. The sequencing sample was made of naive CD8+ T cells sorted from blood. This TCR derives from a man aged 18-30 years in good health. This CDR3 is CASSETGRSGYGYTF. In nucleotides, the CDR3 is TGTGCCAGCAGCGAAACAGGGCGGTCAGGGTATGGCTACACCTTC.